Sequencing of this T cell receptor (beta chain) was carried out in a study of shared clonotypes between healthy human individuals. On the study more broadly: Researchers assigned three CD4 naive, three CD4 memory, two CD8 naive and one CD8 memory plate to each donor.

The data were produced by immunoSEQ multiplex PCR, yet TCRdb's version contains in-frame clones alone and is incomplete. The sample contains approximately 2.5 million clones, more than 90% of which appear only once. This CDR3 has 15 amino acids. The trim removed 3 bases at V and 5 bases at J, leaving 6 bases unmatched. Germline assignment: CDR1 ENHRY and CDR2 SYGVKD. This clonotype originated in a man aged 18-30 years in good health. Sequenced material: naive CD4+ T cells sorted from blood. Regarding subset: CD45RA+ positively selected. The V call is TRBV10-3, the J call TRBJ2-2; 7 bases fit TRBD1. CDR3 residues: CAISDFNRGTGELFF. CDR3 nucleotide sequence: TGTGCCATCAGTGACTTCAACAGGGGAACCGGGGAGCTGTTTTTT.